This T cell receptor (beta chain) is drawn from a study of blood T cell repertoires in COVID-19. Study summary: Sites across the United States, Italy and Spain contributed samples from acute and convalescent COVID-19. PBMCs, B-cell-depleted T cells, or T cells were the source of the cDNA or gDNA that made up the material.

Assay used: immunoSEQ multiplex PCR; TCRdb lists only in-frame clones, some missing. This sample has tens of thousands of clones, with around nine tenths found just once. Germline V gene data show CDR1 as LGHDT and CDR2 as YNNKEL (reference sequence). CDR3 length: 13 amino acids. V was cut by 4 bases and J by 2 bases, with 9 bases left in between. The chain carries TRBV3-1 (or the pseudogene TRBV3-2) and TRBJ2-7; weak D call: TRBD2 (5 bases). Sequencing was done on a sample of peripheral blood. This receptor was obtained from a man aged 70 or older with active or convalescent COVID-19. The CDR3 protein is CASSPGFTYEQYF. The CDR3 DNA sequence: TGTGCCAGCAGCCCGGGATTTACCTACGAGCAGTACTTC.